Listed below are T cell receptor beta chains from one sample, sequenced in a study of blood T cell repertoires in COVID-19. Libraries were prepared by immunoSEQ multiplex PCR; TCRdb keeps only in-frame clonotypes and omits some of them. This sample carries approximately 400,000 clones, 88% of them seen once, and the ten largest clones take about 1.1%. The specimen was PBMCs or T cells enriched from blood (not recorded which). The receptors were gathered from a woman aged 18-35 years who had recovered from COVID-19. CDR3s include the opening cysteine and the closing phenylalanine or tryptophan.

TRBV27	CASSYTASPLHF
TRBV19	CASSTLGGADTEAFF
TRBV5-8	CASSRTGVWGYTF
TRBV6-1	CASSERTGPHYEQYF
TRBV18	CASSPGLLADSETQYF
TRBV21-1	CASRPTGTNYSNQPQHF
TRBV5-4	CASSLGGGSSEQYF
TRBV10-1	CASIHVYRQGPYEQYF
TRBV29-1	CSGQPGQGRNEQFF
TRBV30	CAAGLAKNIQYF
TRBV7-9	CASATGTYGYTF
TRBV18	CASSPMGRSGEKLFF
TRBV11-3	CASSPQVRGQSLLDGNTIYF
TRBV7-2	CASSPERGLPLRTQYF
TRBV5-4	CASSANRVYGYTF
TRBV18	CASSPTQGDGSPLHF
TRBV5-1	CASSLAQTGLNTEAFF
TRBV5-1	CASSKRTSGVDEQFF
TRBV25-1	CASSELAPSNSPLHF
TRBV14	CASSQGPRVNQPQHF
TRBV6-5	CASRASYNEQFF
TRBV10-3	CAIGTADNQPQHF
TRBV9	CASSVAPGKGSPLHF
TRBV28	CASSLFRTGSGGYTF
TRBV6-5	CASRTDRAQPQHF
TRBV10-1	CASSEGLVGAGELFF
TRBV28	CASSFTGGSTDTQYF
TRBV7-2	CASSLLRGPSNEQFF
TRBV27	CASSPSFGANVLTF
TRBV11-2	CASSLDVSNYGYTF
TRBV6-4	CARITREPLHF
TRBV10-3	CAISGDTLGGNQPQHF
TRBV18	CARDTGGDGNQPQHF
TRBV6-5	CASGAGAPGNTIYF
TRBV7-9	CASSSARGNSYNSPLHF
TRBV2	CASSVGDSSYEQYF
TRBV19	CASNNFLNSPLHF
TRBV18	CASSLPRGKEEKLFF
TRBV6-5	CASSRLGGSYEQYF
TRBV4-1	CASSQVGTSRYNEQFF
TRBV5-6	CASSLGRRTAGYSPLHF
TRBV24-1	CATSDLPRDRGDNEQFF
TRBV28	CASSYAGTGINEQFF
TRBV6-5	CASSYRQGTHEQYF
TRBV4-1	CASSKRTPNTEAFF
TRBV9	CASSVGVGQGGYTF
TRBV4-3	CASSQDPRNYEQYF
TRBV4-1	CASSRWGPGQRYQETQYF
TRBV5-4	CASSEPGTSDEQFF
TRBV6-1	CASRETGNYGYTF
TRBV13	CASSLSSGAKNIQYF
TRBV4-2	CASSGRGESSYNEQFF
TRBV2	CASSETGQGNQPQHF
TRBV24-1	CATRGTGEQPQHF